These 21 T cell receptor beta chains were sequenced from one sample in a study of blood T cell repertoires in COVID-19. Some clones are missing from TCRdb's copy, which holds only in-frame ones; the method was immunoSEQ multiplex PCR. The profile covers roughly 230,000 clones, with around 88% appearing a single time and around 8.1% taken by the ten largest. The sample consisted of peripheral blood. These receptors were collected from a man in his forties or fifties with active or convalescent COVID-19.

The rearrangement links TRBV18 to TRBJ1-1; no clear D. From germline, CDR1 is KGHSH and CDR2 LQKENI. V was clipped by 0 bases and J by 3 bases, with 11 bases between them. The CDR3 extends over 15 amino acids. DNA for the CDR3: TGTGCCAGCTCACCACCATCCGTTCCTGACACTGAAGCTTTCTTT. Translating it yields CASSPPSVPDTEAFF.

V is TRBV5-1 and J is TRBJ1-3; 7 bases fit TRBD1. Germline lookup yields CDR1 SGHRS and CDR2 YFSETQ. Germline trimming cut 2 bases from V and 3 bases from J; bases unmatched to any gene: 5. The CDR3 totals 15 residues. As DNA, the CDR3 is TGCGCCAGCAGCTTAAGGGGGCAGGATGGAAACACCATATATTTT. Amino acid sequence: CASSLRGQDGNTIYF.

The rearrangement joins TRBV10-3 to TRBJ2-1; 7 bases match TRBD1. This CDR3 spans 11 amino acids. The V segment lost 11 bases and the J segment 5 bases; nucleotides outside the gene matches: 3. Germline assignment: CDR1 ENHRY and CDR2 SYGVKD. Here the CDR3 reads CAHQGDNEQFF. In DNA, the CDR3 is TGTGCCCATCAGGGGGACAATGAGCAGTTCTTC.

The sample holds one count of this clone. V gene TRBV18 combines with J gene TRBJ1-1, with 11 bases fitting TRBD1. V was pared by 2 bases and J by 5 bases, with 7 bases of the junction left unmatched. The germline CDR1 and CDR2 sequences are KGHSH and LQKENI. This CDR3 spans 16 amino acids. CDR3 loop: CASSPIGQGAGTEAFF. The CDR3 coding sequence is TGTGCCAGCTCACCAATTGGACAGGGGGCCGGGACTGAAGCTTTCTTT.

The rearrangement joins TRBV29-1 to TRBJ1-1; a possible D gene is TRBD1 (5 bases). The V and J ends lost 4 bases and 8 bases respectively, with 11 bases between them. Germline CDR1 reads SQVTM; CDR2 reads ANQGSEA. This CDR3 region has 11 residues. As DNA, the CDR3 is TGCAGCGTTGGGGACGGGGGAGAAGCTTTCTTT. Translating gives CSVGDGGEAFF.

This chain links TRBV4-2 with TRBJ2-7; no clear D gene. The CDR3 totals 13 residues. The germline V gene has CDR1 LGHNA and CDR2 YNFKEQ. The V end lost 0 bases, the J end lost 5 bases, and 8 bases lay between the germline ends. The CDR3 DNA reads as TGTGCCAGCAGCCAAGAGACTTGGGACGAGCAGTACTTC. It yields the protein CASSQETWDEQYF.

This clone is a singleton in its sample. This sequence joins TRBV7-2 and TRBJ2-2; 12 bases are shared with TRBD2. The CDR3 runs to 15 residues. CDR1 SGHTA and CDR2 FQGNSA come from the germline V gene. Germline trimming cut 4 bases from V and 9 bases from J; bases unmatched to any gene: 6. The CDR3 DNA follows: TGTGCCAGCAGCTCCGGACTAGCGGGGCTAAGGGAGCTGTTTTTT. Residues: CASSSGLAGLRELFF.

In its sample, this clone was seen a few times. The CDR3 loop reads CASSRAGEPIYEQYF. As DNA, the CDR3 is TGTGCCAGCAGCCGGGCGGGAGAACCCATCTACGAGCAGTACTTC. V and J are TRBV14 and TRBJ2-7; 7 bases map to TRBD2. Trimming cost V 4 bases and J 3 bases; bases outside gene matches: 9. This CDR3 is 15 amino acids long. Germline V gene lookup returns CDR1 SGHDN and CDR2 FVKESK.

The V call is TRBV12-3 or TRBV12-4, the J call TRBJ1-5; weak D call: TRBD1 (5 bases). V dropped 3 bases and J dropped 10 bases, with 10 bases sitting between them. The CDR3 extends over 12 amino acids. The CDR3 reads CASSLGRVPQHF. In DNA, the CDR3 is TGTGCCAGCAGTTTGGGCAGGGTCCCCCAGCATTTT.

This clone has only a few counts. The J gene is TRBJ1-2, the V gene TRBV3-1 (or the pseudogene TRBV3-2), with TRBD1 identical over 7 bases. Trimming took 4 bases from V and 5 from J; bases not matched to a gene: 13. In germline, CDR1 is LGHDT, CDR2 YNNKEL (reference sequence). CDR3 size: 16 residues. CDR3 DNA: TGTGCCAGCAGCCTTTCTTCCGGGACAGCACTGTATGGCTACACCTTC. It translates to CASSLSSGTALYGYTF.

The chain has TRBV6-4 and TRBJ2-5; 8 positions agree with TRBD1. Trimming removed 2 bases from V and 5 bases from J; junction bases left unmatched: 1. This CDR3 is 13 amino acids long. Germline V lookup: CDR1 MRHNA, CDR2 SNTAGT. The CDR3 bases are TGTGCCAGCAGTGACAACAGGGGGGAGACCCAGTACTTC. This gives the protein CASSDNRGETQYF.

This clone appeared a single time. The V gene is TRBV13, the J gene TRBJ2-2; D uncertain. Trimming cost V 2 bases and J 8 bases, with 6 bases left between them. The germline V gene has CDR1 PRHDT and CDR2 FYEKMQ (reference sequence). The CDR3 sequence is 12 residues long. The CDR3 coding sequence is TGTGCCAGCAGCTTATATCGGGGGGAGCTGTTTTTT. Protein: CASSLYRGELFF.

The V call is TRBV19, the J call TRBJ1-2, with TRBD1 identical over 8 bases. V lost 7 bases, J lost 6 bases, and 13 bases stayed unmatched. This CDR3 has 15 residues. From germline, CDR1 is LNHDA and CDR2 SQIVND (reference sequence). The CDR3 nucleotides are TGTGCCAGTAAAAAGGACAGGGCTTTCTTTGATGGCTACACCTTC. Amino acids: CASKKDRAFFDGYTF.

This sequence joins TRBV28 and TRBJ1-2; possible D gene TRBD1, 5 bases. V gave up 6 bases and J gave up 3 bases, with 14 bases separating them. CDR1 is MDHEN and CDR2 is SYDVKM in the germline V gene. There are 14 residues in the CDR3. The CDR3 nucleotides read TGTGCCAGCAGCTCACATCAGGGATACTATGGCTACACCTTC. It specifies CASSSHQGYYGYTF.

The chain links TRBV19 to TRBJ2-1, with unresolved D. This CDR3 has 19 amino acids. V dropped 3 bases and J dropped 0 bases, with 21 bases sitting between them. Germline V gives CDR1 LNHDA, CDR2 SQIVND (reference sequence). The CDR3 DNA follows: TGTGCCAGTAGTATTAGTCCAGGTTCTATGCTGAGCTCCTACAATGAGCAGTTCTTC. Encoded protein: CASSISPGSMLSSYNEQFF. The full variable domain, in which reference TRBV19 and TRBJ2-1 provide the parts outside the CDR3, is DGGITQSPKYLFRKEGQNVTLSCEQNLNHDAMYWYRQDPGQGLRLIYYSQIVNDFQKGDIAEGYSVSREKKESFPLTVTSAQKNPTAFYLCASSISPGSMLSSYNEQFFGPGTRLTVL.

The gene calls are TRBV7-2 and TRBJ1-2, with 11 bases matching TRBD1. Trimming took 6 bases from V and 5 from J; bases not matched to a gene: 8. The V gene's germline CDR1 is SGHTA and CDR2 FQGNSA. The CDR3 runs 15 residues. CDR3 coding DNA: TGTGCCAGCAGTCAAGGACAGGGGGCATGGTATGGCTACACCTTC. It codes for CASSQGQGAWYGYTF. Together with reference TRBV7-2 and TRBJ1-2, the CDR3 gives the full variable domain: GAGVSQSPSNKVTEKGKDVELRCDPISGHTALYWYRQSLGQGLEFLIYFQGNSAPDKSGLPSDRFSAERTGGSVSTLTIQRTQQEDSAVYLCASSQGQGAWYGYTFGSGTRLTVV.

V gene TRBV6-5 combines with J gene TRBJ1-4; no clear D. The CDR3 has 13 amino acids. The germline V and J ends were trimmed by 8 bases and 7 bases, with 14 bases remaining between them. CDR1 is MNHEY, CDR2 SVGAGI, per germline. The DNA of the CDR3 is TGTGCCAGCGGGGAGCTATCTGGTGAAAAACTGTTTTTT. It is translated as CASGELSGEKLFF.

V usage is TRBV5-1 and J usage is TRBJ1-1, with D perhaps matching TRBD1 (5 bases). The CDR3 is made up of 19 amino acids. The V end was cut by 0 bases, the J end by 5 bases, with 26 bases between. Germline CDR1 and CDR2: SGHRS and YFSETQ. The CDR3 region is CASSLGQGSATPTRTEAFF. The CDR3 DNA follows: TGCGCCAGCAGCTTGGGTCAGGGATCAGCGACGCCGACGAGGACTGAAGCTTTCTTT.

The chain recombines TRBV5-6 with TRBJ2-2, with D possibly TRBD2 on 5 matching bases. The V gene lost 2 bases and the J gene lost 8 bases, with 10 bases spanning the gap. Germline assignment: CDR1 SGHDT and CDR2 YYEEEE. This CDR3 contains 13 residues. CDR3 region: CASSFPTGGELFF. CDR3 in DNA: TGTGCCAGCAGCTTCCCCACGGGAGGGGAGCTGTTTTTT.

This rearrangement joins TRBV20-1 to TRBJ1-1; TRBD1 might be the D (6 bases). Germline loops: CDR1 DFQATT, CDR2 SNEGSKA (reference sequence). V lost 3 bases and J lost 3, with 17 bases in between. The CDR3 runs 15 residues. CDR3 loop: CSASGGGVRDTEAFF. The CDR3 DNA is TGCAGTGCTAGTGGAGGGGGGGTGAGGGACACTGAAGCTTTCTTT.

This chain joins TRBV18 and TRBJ1-2, with D possibly matching TRBD1 (5 bases). Germline-derived CDR1 and CDR2 are KGHSH and LQKENI. The CDR3 length is 17 residues. V lost 4 bases to trimming and J lost 4 bases, with 22 bases between them. The CDR3 bases are TGTGCCAGCTCACGATCCGCGTCGACGGACACAGGCTATGGCTACACCTTC. It encodes CASSRSASTDTGYGYTF. The complete variable domain, with remaining parts taken from reference TRBV18 and TRBJ1-2, reads NAGVMQNPRHLVRRRGQEARLRCSPMKGHSHVYWYRQLPEEGLKFMVYLQKENIIDESGMPKERFSAEFPKEGPSILRIQQVVRGDSAAYFCASSRSASTDTGYGYTFGSGTRLTVV.